The rows below give T cell receptor beta chains drawn from one sample of a study of T cell responses to AZD1222 COVID-19 vaccine. Data came from immunoSEQ multiplex PCR; TCRdb stores just in-frame clones and leaves some out. The sample has some 120,000 clones; 70% to 90% are singletons. This sample comprised peripheral blood, obtained on day 0 of AZD1222 vaccination. The source is an adult in good health. The CDR3 runs from the conserved cysteine through the conserved F or W. The order of the fields is clone size, D gene, J gene, V gene, CDR3 DNA, CDR3 protein. The D gene is left open where the match is weak. Clone sizes are given selectively: once, few, many, or a class where the clone is expanded.

clone_size: -; d_call: -; j_call: TRBJ2-5; v_call: TRBV14; cdr3_nt: TGTGCCAGCAGCCAAGATGTGGGGATAACCCAAGAGACCCAGTACTTC; cdr3_aa: CASSQDVGITQETQYF
clone_size: -; d_call: -; j_call: TRBJ1-5; v_call: TRBV11-2; cdr3_nt: TGTGCCAGCAGCTTATTTAGCAATCAGCCCCAGCATTTT; cdr3_aa: CASSLFSNQPQHF
clone_size: -; d_call: -; j_call: TRBJ2-7; v_call: TRBV5-5; cdr3_nt: TGTGCCAGCAGCTTGGAAGGGGATTCCTTCTACGAGCAGTACTTC; cdr3_aa: CASSLEGDSFYEQYF
clone_size: -; d_call: -; j_call: TRBJ2-7; v_call: TRBV11-2; cdr3_nt: TGTGCCAGCAGCTCCTTACAATGGGACTACGAGCAGTACTTC; cdr3_aa: CASSSLQWDYEQYF
clone_size: -; d_call: -; j_call: TRBJ1-1; v_call: TRBV4-3; cdr3_nt: TGCGCCAGCAGCCAAGATCCCCAGGGCGGGAACACTGAAGCTTTCTTT; cdr3_aa: CASSQDPQGGNTEAFF
clone_size: -; d_call: TRBD1; j_call: TRBJ1-2; v_call: TRBV5-6; cdr3_nt: TGTGCCAGCAGCCCGGGACAGGACTATGGCTACACCTTC; cdr3_aa: CASSPGQDYGYTF
clone_size: -; d_call: TRBD1; j_call: TRBJ1-4; v_call: TRBV30; cdr3_nt: TGTGCCTGGAGTAGGGACAGGGGGAACGAAAAACTGTTTTTT; cdr3_aa: CAWSRDRGNEKLFF
clone_size: -; d_call: -; j_call: TRBJ2-5; v_call: TRBV12-5; cdr3_nt: TGTGCTAGTGGGGACAGCAACCAAGAGACCCAGTACTTC; cdr3_aa: CASGDSNQETQYF
clone_size: -; d_call: TRBD1; j_call: TRBJ2-6; v_call: TRBV11-3; cdr3_nt: TGTGCCAGCAGCGGGGACAGGGGCAACGTCCTGACTTTC; cdr3_aa: CASSGDRGNVLTF
clone_size: -; d_call: -; j_call: TRBJ1-6; v_call: TRBV9; cdr3_nt: TGTGCCAGCAGCGTAGACCGGGGTTCACCCCTCCACTTT; cdr3_aa: CASSVDRGSPLHF
clone_size: -; d_call: TRBD1; j_call: TRBJ1-2; v_call: TRBV29-1; cdr3_nt: TGCAGCGTCTCGCCCGGACAGGGGAATGGCTACACCTTC; cdr3_aa: CSVSPGQGNGYTF
clone_size: -; d_call: -; j_call: TRBJ1-2; v_call: TRBV18; cdr3_nt: TGTGCCAGCTCCCGCGGGGGGCGAAACTATGGCTACACCTTC; cdr3_aa: CASSRGGRNYGYTF
clone_size: -; d_call: -; j_call: TRBJ2-3; v_call: TRBV19; cdr3_nt: TGTGCCAGTAGCGACGGACCAAGTAGCACAGATACGCAGTATTTT; cdr3_aa: CASSDGPSSTDTQYF
clone_size: few; d_call: -; j_call: TRBJ1-6; v_call: TRBV18; cdr3_nt: TGTGCCAGCTCACCGGGGCAGGAGAATTCACCCCTCCACTTT; cdr3_aa: CASSPGQENSPLHF
clone_size: -; d_call: -; j_call: TRBJ1-6; v_call: TRBV28; cdr3_nt: TGTGCCAGCAGCCCGCCACATGGGAATAATTCACCCCTCCACTTT; cdr3_aa: CASSPPHGNNSPLHF
clone_size: -; d_call: -; j_call: TRBJ2-1; v_call: TRBV3-1/TRBV3-2; cdr3_nt: TGTGCCAGCAGCCAAGATCGTCAGGACCTCAGCTCCTACAATGAGCAGTTCTTC; cdr3_aa: CASSQDRQDLSSYNEQFF
clone_size: once; d_call: -; j_call: TRBJ1-2; v_call: TRBV18; cdr3_nt: TGTGCCAGCTCACCGGACGGATGGGCCTATGGCTACACCTTC; cdr3_aa: CASSPDGWAYGYTF
clone_size: once; d_call: -; j_call: TRBJ2-7; v_call: TRBV7-8; cdr3_nt: TGTGCCAGCAGCGACCCACACCACGGATACGAGCAGTACTTC; cdr3_aa: CASSDPHHGYEQYF
clone_size: -; d_call: TRBD2; j_call: TRBJ2-5; v_call: TRBV2; cdr3_nt: TGTGCCAGCAGAGGTCCCGGGACTAGCGCAAGGGAGACCCAGTACTTC; cdr3_aa: CASRGPGTSARETQYF
clone_size: -; d_call: -; j_call: TRBJ2-1; v_call: TRBV29-1; cdr3_nt: TGCAGCGTTGATGCCGGGGTCTACAATGAGCAGTTCTTC; cdr3_aa: CSVDAGVYNEQFF
clone_size: -; d_call: -; j_call: TRBJ1-5; v_call: TRBV19; cdr3_nt: TGTGCCAGTAGTATAGCTGGGGGGCGGAATCAGCCCCAGCATTTT; cdr3_aa: CASSIAGGRNQPQHF
clone_size: -; d_call: -; j_call: TRBJ2-5; v_call: TRBV7-8; cdr3_nt: TGTGCCAGCAGCCGAATCACATCTAAAGTTGAGACCCAGTACTTC; cdr3_aa: CASSRITSKVETQYF
clone_size: -; d_call: -; j_call: TRBJ1-2; v_call: TRBV2; cdr3_nt: TGTGCCAGCAGTAATGGAGGGTTCTATGGCTACACCTTC; cdr3_aa: CASSNGGFYGYTF
clone_size: few; d_call: -; j_call: TRBJ2-7; v_call: TRBV7-9; cdr3_nt: TGTGCCAGCAGCCCCCCGAACGGACAGTCCTCCTACGAGCAGTACTTC; cdr3_aa: CASSPPNGQSSYEQYF
clone_size: -; d_call: -; j_call: TRBJ2-2; v_call: TRBV7-3; cdr3_nt: TGTGCCAGCAGCTTAGGTGAAGTTAGCGGAAACACCGGGGAGCTGTTTTTT; cdr3_aa: CASSLGEVSGNTGELFF
clone_size: -; d_call: -; j_call: TRBJ2-3; v_call: TRBV6-5; cdr3_nt: TGTGCCAGCAGCCTGTACGGACCCATAGATACGCAGTATTTT; cdr3_aa: CASSLYGPIDTQYF
clone_size: few; d_call: TRBD1; j_call: TRBJ1-6; v_call: TRBV23-1; cdr3_nt: TGCGCCAGCAGTCTTCGCAGGGGGGATTCACCCCTCCACTTT; cdr3_aa: CASSLRRGDSPLHF
clone_size: -; d_call: -; j_call: TRBJ1-1; v_call: TRBV29-1; cdr3_nt: TGCAGCGTCGGCGGGGGGACTGAAGCTTTCTTT; cdr3_aa: CSVGGGTEAFF
clone_size: -; d_call: -; j_call: TRBJ1-2; v_call: TRBV3-1/TRBV3-2; cdr3_nt: TGTGCCAGCAGCCACCGAGGACCCGGGGGCTACACCTTC; cdr3_aa: CASSHRGPGGYTF
clone_size: -; d_call: -; j_call: TRBJ2-2; v_call: TRBV9; cdr3_nt: TGTGCCAGCAGCGTATTGTCTCAGGGCTCTGGCGGGGAGCTGTTTTTT; cdr3_aa: CASSVLSQGSGGELFF
clone_size: -; d_call: -; j_call: TRBJ2-3; v_call: TRBV27; cdr3_nt: TGTGCCAGCAGTTTTAGGGGGGGGGCCCCAGATACGCAGTATTTT; cdr3_aa: CASSFRGGAPDTQYF
clone_size: once; d_call: TRBD2; j_call: TRBJ2-1; v_call: TRBV7-6; cdr3_nt: TGTGCCAGCAGCCTACCCACAGCGGGAGGGAACAATGAGCAGTTCTTC; cdr3_aa: CASSLPTAGGNNEQFF
clone_size: -; d_call: -; j_call: TRBJ2-1; v_call: TRBV6-6; cdr3_nt: TGTGCCAGCAGTGAGGACTGGAGCTCCTACAATGAGCAGTTCTTC; cdr3_aa: CASSEDWSSYNEQFF
clone_size: -; d_call: -; j_call: TRBJ2-2; v_call: TRBV7-2; cdr3_nt: TGTGCCAGCAGCTTAGACTGGAACACCGGGGAGCTGTTTTTT; cdr3_aa: CASSLDWNTGELFF
clone_size: -; d_call: TRBD1; j_call: TRBJ1-6; v_call: TRBV7-2; cdr3_nt: TGTGCCAGCAGCTCGGGACAGGGAGGGGATTCACCCCTCCACTTT; cdr3_aa: CASSSGQGGDSPLHF
clone_size: -; d_call: TRBD2; j_call: TRBJ2-2; v_call: TRBV6-5; cdr3_nt: TGTGCCAGCAACGGGGGGAGGTGGCTCACCGGGGAGCTGTTTTTT; cdr3_aa: CASNGGRWLTGELFF
clone_size: -; d_call: -; j_call: TRBJ1-2; v_call: TRBV30; cdr3_nt: TGTGCCTGGAGCGTCCTAGGGGGAAGACTACGTGGCTACACCTTC; cdr3_aa: CAWSVLGGRLRGYTF
clone_size: once; d_call: TRBD2; j_call: TRBJ2-2; v_call: TRBV7-2; cdr3_nt: TGTGCCAGCAGCTTAGGACGGGGGGGGACCGGGGAGCTGTTTTTT; cdr3_aa: CASSLGRGGTGELFF
clone_size: -; d_call: -; j_call: TRBJ1-5; v_call: TRBV6-5; cdr3_nt: TGTGCCTCCCATCCTCGAAGGGATAGCAATCAGCCCCAGCATTTT; cdr3_aa: CASHPRRDSNQPQHF
clone_size: -; d_call: TRBD1; j_call: TRBJ2-3; v_call: TRBV11-1; cdr3_nt: TGTGCCAGCAGCCCGGGACAGCGATCGTGGACAGATACGCAGTATTTT; cdr3_aa: CASSPGQRSWTDTQYF
clone_size: -; d_call: -; j_call: TRBJ2-3; v_call: TRBV5-1; cdr3_nt: TGCGCCAGCAGCTTTCCCACGGTGAGATCAGATACGCAGTATTTT; cdr3_aa: CASSFPTVRSDTQYF
clone_size: -; d_call: TRBD2; j_call: TRBJ2-1; v_call: TRBV6-2/TRBV6-3; cdr3_nt: TGTGCCAGCAGTTCCGGGACTAGCGGGTTCCCCGGGGGAAATGAGCAGTTCTTC; cdr3_aa: CASSSGTSGFPGGNEQFF
clone_size: -; d_call: TRBD2; j_call: TRBJ2-5; v_call: TRBV5-4; cdr3_nt: TGTGCCAGCAGCTTCGTAGCGGGCAGCCAAGAGACCCAGTACTTC; cdr3_aa: CASSFVAGSQETQYF
clone_size: -; d_call: -; j_call: TRBJ1-2; v_call: TRBV11-3; cdr3_nt: TGTGCCAGCAGCTTAGCGGGCTATGGCTACACCTTC; cdr3_aa: CASSLAGYGYTF
clone_size: -; d_call: -; j_call: TRBJ1-1; v_call: TRBV28; cdr3_nt: TGTGCCAGCAGTTTATGGGGGAATGAAGCTTTCTTT; cdr3_aa: CASSLWGNEAFF
clone_size: -; d_call: -; j_call: TRBJ2-3; v_call: TRBV7-6; cdr3_nt: TGTGCCAGCAGTCGCCTAGATACGCAGTATTTT; cdr3_aa: CASSRLDTQYF
clone_size: -; d_call: -; j_call: TRBJ2-2; v_call: TRBV10-3; cdr3_nt: TGTGCCATCAGTGAGTCGAAGGGGGGGACGGCCGGGGAGCTGTTTTTT; cdr3_aa: CAISESKGGTAGELFF
clone_size: -; d_call: TRBD1; j_call: TRBJ2-1; v_call: TRBV10-3; cdr3_nt: TGTGCCATCAGTCCAGTTTTAGACAGGGGGAATGAGCAGTTCTTC; cdr3_aa: CAISPVLDRGNEQFF
clone_size: -; d_call: -; j_call: TRBJ2-1; v_call: TRBV4-3; cdr3_nt: TGCGCCAGCAGTCCAGGGGGGCCCATGAGTGAGCAGTTCTTC; cdr3_aa: CASSPGGPMSEQFF
clone_size: -; d_call: -; j_call: TRBJ1-2; v_call: TRBV18; cdr3_nt: TGTGCCAGCTCACCACCTGATGGGCCTCATGGCTACACCTTC; cdr3_aa: CASSPPDGPHGYTF
clone_size: -; d_call: -; j_call: TRBJ1-6; v_call: TRBV5-6; cdr3_nt: TGTGCCAGCAGCTTGGGACAGTGGGGTTCACCCCTCCACTTT; cdr3_aa: CASSLGQWGSPLHF
clone_size: -; d_call: -; j_call: TRBJ1-6; v_call: TRBV5-1; cdr3_nt: TGCGCCAGCAGCTTGACAGTTAATTCACCCCTCCACTTT; cdr3_aa: CASSLTVNSPLHF
clone_size: -; d_call: -; j_call: TRBJ1-2; v_call: TRBV4-3; cdr3_nt: TGCGCCAGCAGCCAAGCCCGGGGGGATCTCTATGGCTACACCTTC; cdr3_aa: CASSQARGDLYGYTF